Following are 26 T cell receptor beta chains from one sample sequenced in a study of blood T cell repertoires in COVID-19 (dated by TCRdb to 2020 to 2021). The receptor library was made with the immunoSEQ multiplex PCR assay. Drawn from immuneACCESS, this table holds only the in-frame rearrangements with V and J called that TCRdb kept. Clones are partly lost; checked studies trace under half to an unresolved V gene and leave the rest unexplained. The sample yields approximately 230,000 clones; around 80% were counted once. Of the sample, just under 20% falls within the top ten clones. Sample: peripheral blood. The receptors originated from a man aged 25-45 years with active or convalescent COVID-19.

The DNA for the CDR3 is TGCGCCAGCAGCCAAGATCCGCAGGCGTATGGGGAAGGGAGGCCCCTCCACTTT. It is translated as CASSQDPQAYGEGRPLHF. The chain combines TRBV4-3 with TRBJ1-6; D remains ambiguous. Germline assignment: CDR1 LGHNA and CDR2 YSLEER. V was cut by 0 bases and J by 13 bases, with 25 bases left in between. The CDR3 runs 18 residues.

The chain has TRBV5-4 and TRBJ1-2, with 11 bases aligning to TRBD1. This CDR3 is 15 amino acids long. The V gene's germline CDR1 is SGHNT and CDR2 YYREEE (reference sequence). After removal of 4 bases from V and 3 bases from J, the junction contained 5 bases not matched to a gene. The DNA of the CDR3 is TGTGCCAGCAGCGTTGGGACAGGGGGAGACTATGGCTACACCTTC. This translates into CASSVGTGGDYGYTF.

This clone was seen just once. The chain joins TRBV7-6 to TRBJ2-5; D not resolved. Looked up from germline, CDR1 is SGHVS and CDR2 is FNYEAQ. This CDR3 region has 13 residues. With 1 base removed from V and 3 bases from J, the gap between germline ends came to 6 bases. The CDR3 nucleotides are TGTGCCAGCAGCTTAGGACAAGAAGAGACCCAGTACTTC. This gives the protein CASSLGQEETQYF.

The chain uses TRBV7-9 and TRBJ2-3; no reliable D call. V was clipped by 3 bases and J by 3 bases, with 4 bases between them. CDR3 size: 12 residues. Germline V CDR1 and CDR2: SEHNR, FQNEAQ (reference sequence). The CDR3 region is CASSFPTDTQYF. The CDR3 DNA reads TGTGCCAGCAGCTTTCCTACAGATACGCAGTATTTT.

This rearrangement joins TRBV20-1 to TRBJ2-5, with 13 bases fitting TRBD2. CDR3 length: 16 amino acids. Losses at the gene ends were 4 bases for V and 2 bases for J; bases not matched to a gene: 7. Germline loops: CDR1 DFQATT, CDR2 SNEGSKA (reference sequence). CDR3 in amino acids: CSATDALAGGQETQYF. CDR3 bases: TGCAGTGCTACTGACGCACTAGCGGGAGGGCAAGAGACCCAGTACTTC.

The chain recombines TRBV29-1 with TRBJ1-1; D is possibly TRBD1 (5 bases). The CDR3 contains 12 residues. Germline V CDR1 and CDR2: SQVTM, ANQGSEA. The V end was cut by 6 bases, the J end by 3 bases, with 11 bases between. CDR3 DNA: TGCAGCGTAGCCCGGGGGGACACTGAAGCTTTCTTT. Amino acids: CSVARGDTEAFF.

The gene calls are TRBV18 and TRBJ1-4; maybe TRBD1 (5 bases). Between the trimmed V and J ends, which lost 3 bases and 5 bases, there was a span of 13 bases. CDR1 is KGHSH, CDR2 LQKENI, per germline. The length of the CDR3 is 15 residues. The CDR3 loop reads CASSPGTLPNEKLFF. The CDR3 DNA follows: TGTGCCAGCTCACCCGGGACTCTCCCAAATGAAAAACTGTTTTTT.

The rearrangement links TRBV12-5 to TRBJ2-3; D not certain. V was cut by 4 bases and J by 6 bases, with 5 bases left in between. Germline CDR1 and CDR2: LGHNT and FRNRAP. The CDR3 contains 11 residues. CDR3: CASGSVDTQYF. CDR3 nucleotides: TGTGCTAGTGGTTCCGTGGATACGCAGTATTTT.

This sequence joins TRBV4-2 and TRBJ2-2; D might be TRBD2 (5 bases). Trimming removed 4 bases from V and 8 bases from J, with 26 bases in between. Germline V gene data show CDR1 as LGHNA and CDR2 as YNFKEQ. CDR3 length equals 18 residues. The CDR3 is CASSPASLSGTRGGELFF. CDR3 in DNA: TGTGCCAGCAGCCCCGCCTCTCTCTCGGGTACCCGCGGGGGGGAGCTGTTTTTT.

The table lists this clone with a count of one. The chain uses TRBV5-5 and TRBJ1-6; D unresolved. This CDR3 has 13 residues. Per the germline V gene, CDR1 is SGHKS and CDR2 is YYEKEE (reference sequence). V was cut by 0 bases and J by 6 bases, with 4 bases left in between. The CDR3 DNA sequence: TGTGCCAGCAGCTTGGCCGGTAATTCACCCCTCCACTTT. Translated, it gives CASSLAGNSPLHF. Drawing the rest from reference TRBV5-5 and TRBJ1-6, the complete variable domain is DAGVTQSPTHLIKTRGQQVTLRCSPISGHKSVSWYQQVLGQGPQFIFQYYEKEERGRGNFPDRFSARQFPNYSSELNVNALLLGDSALYLCASSLAGNSPLHFGNGTRLTVT.

This chain joins TRBV7-7 and TRBJ2-2, with TRBD2 matching 13 bases. This CDR3 region has 16 residues. The junction had 9 bases not matched to a gene; V was cut back by 7 bases and J by 7 bases. Germline CDR1 reads SSHAT; CDR2 reads FNYEAQ (reference sequence). The CDR3 region is CASTQLAGGLGGELFF. The DNA for the CDR3 is TGTGCCAGCACCCAACTAGCGGGGGGGCTTGGCGGGGAGCTGTTTTTT. The full variable domain, with the rest looked up from reference TRBV7-7 and TRBJ2-2, is GAGVSQSPRYKVTKRGQDVTLRCDPISSHATLYWYQQALGQGPEFLTYFNYEAQPDKSGLPSDRFSAERPEGSISTLTIQRTEQRDSAMYRCASTQLAGGLGGELFFGEGSRLTVL.

This chain links TRBV9 with TRBJ2-1, with TRBD2 matching 8 bases. Trimming took 0 bases from V and 4 from J; bases not matched to a gene: 6. CDR1 and CDR2 (germline): SGDLS, YYNGEE. The CDR3 sequence is 16 residues long. CDR3 DNA: TGTGCCAGCAGCGTAGGGAGCGGGAGCCTTTACAATGAGCAGTTCTTC. It specifies CASSVGSGSLYNEQFF. The whole variable domain, filled in from reference TRBV9 and TRBJ2-1, reads DSGVTQTPKHLITATGQRVTLRCSPRSGDLSVYWYQQSLDQGLQFLIQYYNGEERAKGNILERFSAQQFPDLHSELNLSSLELGDSALYFCASSVGSGSLYNEQFFGPGTRLTVL.

J is TRBJ2-5 and V is TRBV15; D not certain. Germline CDR1 is LNHNV and CDR2 is YYDKDF (reference sequence). The germline V and J ends were trimmed by 1 base and 5 bases, with 11 bases remaining between them. There are 14 residues in the CDR3. The CDR3 DNA reads TGTGCCACCAGCAGAGGCGCGAATAGCGAGACCCAGTACTTC. It is translated as CATSRGANSETQYF. Full variable domain (remainder filled in from reference TRBV15 and TRBJ2-5): DAMVIQNPRYQVTQFGKPVTLSCSQTLNHNVMYWYQQKSSQAPKLLFHYYDKDFNNEADTPDNFQSRRPNTSFCFLDIRSPGLGDTAMYLCATSRGANSETQYFGPGTRLLVL.

The J gene is TRBJ1-1, the V gene TRBV20-1; the match to TRBD1 covers 7 bases. There are 15 residues in the CDR3. CDR1 is DFQATT, CDR2 SNEGSKA, per germline (reference sequence). V was pared by 3 bases and J by 0 bases, with 7 bases of the junction left unmatched. The CDR3 DNA reads TGCAGTGCTAGTCTACAGGGGTTTATGAACACTGAAGCTTTCTTT. Translation: CSASLQGFMNTEAFF.

The rearrangement links TRBV7-3 to TRBJ2-3, with TRBD2 identical over 11 bases. This CDR3 has 15 residues. Germline CDR1 and CDR2: SGHTA and FQGTGA. V trimming: 5 bases; J trimming: 7 bases; junction bases outside the gene matches: 8. The CDR3 loop reads CASSPTSGSDHTQYF. The CDR3 DNA sequence: TGTGCCAGCAGCCCTACTAGCGGGAGTGATCATACGCAGTATTTT.

This clone was counted a few times. V usage is TRBV28 and J usage is TRBJ1-4; D is unresolved. The V gene lost 8 bases and the J gene lost 8 bases, with 18 bases spanning the gap. The CDR3 length is 14 residues. In germline, CDR1 is MDHEN, CDR2 SYDVKM. The CDR3 DNA follows: TGTGCCAGCCTAAGCGCCGAGGGAGGCGAAAAACTGTTTTTT. It specifies CASLSAEGGEKLFF.

CDR3 residues: CASSFGTGGGNEQFF. The CDR3, as DNA: TGTGCCAGCAGCTTCGGGACAGGGGGCGGCAATGAGCAGTTCTTC. V is TRBV7-2 and J is TRBJ2-1, with TRBD1 identical over 12 bases. With 3 bases clipped from V and 6 bases from J, the junction kept 3 bases outside the gene matches. This CDR3 spans 15 amino acids. From germline, CDR1 is SGHTA and CDR2 FQGNSA.

The V gene is TRBV28, the J gene TRBJ2-5, with 8 bases lining up with TRBD1. Germline trimming cut 4 bases from V and 2 bases from J; bases unmatched to any gene: 6. The CDR3 covers 15 residues. Germline V gives CDR1 MDHEN, CDR2 SYDVKM. The CDR3 DNA reads as TGTGCCAGCAGTTCGACAGGGGCCATACAAGAGACCCAGTACTTC. It translates to CASSSTGAIQETQYF.

The CDR3 loop is CASSGQGNEKLFF. CDR3 nucleotide sequence: TGTGCCAGCTCGGGACAGGGTAACGAAAAACTGTTTTTT. The J gene is TRBJ1-4, the V gene TRBV18, with 9 bases matching TRBD1. The CDR3 consists of 13 residues. V gave up 6 bases and J gave up 8 bases; unmatched junction bases: 4. CDR1 is KGHSH, CDR2 LQKENI, per germline.

The genes are TRBV28 and TRBJ1-5, with a possible D match to TRBD1 (6 bases). This CDR3 region has 16 residues. Germline-derived CDR1 and CDR2 are MDHEN and SYDVKM. The ends were cut back, 1 base at V and 7 bases at J, with 17 bases in the middle. Here the CDR3 DNA reads TGTGCCAGCAGTTTATTCAGTACAGGGAAGACCCAGCCCCAGCATTTT. This sequence encodes CASSLFSTGKTQPQHF.

This chain joins TRBV10-3 and TRBJ2-5; D might be TRBD2 (5 bases). This CDR3 region has 14 residues. The V end lost 0 bases, the J end lost 7 bases, and 12 bases lay between the germline ends. Germline V gene sequence: CDR1 ENHRY, CDR2 SYGVKD. The CDR3 spells CAISESDPGRTQYF. CDR3 nucleotides: TGTGCCATCAGTGAGTCGGATCCGGGAAGGACCCAGTACTTC.

The genes are TRBV6-5 and TRBJ2-3; maybe TRBD1 (5 bases). The V gene lost 4 bases and the J gene lost 5 bases, with 16 bases spanning the gap. The length of the CDR3 is 15 residues. From germline, CDR1 is MNHEY and CDR2 SVGAGI. The DNA of the CDR3 is TGTGCCAGCAGTTTAAATAGGGGATCGCGAGATACGCAGTATTTT. Residues: CASSLNRGSRDTQYF.

The rearrangement joins TRBV27 to TRBJ2-1; TRBD1 might be the D (6 bases). V was shortened by 5 bases and J by 5 bases, with 16 bases between the two germline ends. The CDR3 length is 15 residues. Germline loops: CDR1 MNHEY, CDR2 SMNVEV (reference sequence). The CDR3 region has the DNA TGTGCCAGCAGTCCAAGCAGGACAGAGAACAATGAGCAGTTCTTC. Translated, it gives CASSPSRTENNEQFF.

The chain recombines TRBV10-3 with TRBJ2-3; 8 bases match TRBD2. V lost 6 bases to trimming and J lost 4 bases; unmatched junction nucleotides: 0. CDR3 length equals 12 residues. Germline V gene sequence: CDR1 ENHRY, CDR2 SYGVKD. The chain's CDR3 is CAIRGLADTQYF. In DNA, the CDR3 is TGTGCCATCAGGGGACTAGCAGATACGCAGTATTTT.

The genes are TRBV19 and TRBJ1-6; D is unresolved. The CDR3 has 14 amino acids. Per the germline V gene, CDR1 is LNHDA and CDR2 is SQIVND (reference sequence). The V end was cut by 9 bases, the J end by 6 bases, with 15 bases between. CDR3 sequence reads: CASRSDNTNSPLHF. CDR3 nucleotide sequence: TGTGCCAGCCGGTCAGACAACACTAATTCACCCCTCCACTTT.

This sequence joins TRBV7-9 and TRBJ2-2, with D possibly being TRBD1 (6 bases). Per germline, CDR1 SEHNR and CDR2 FQNEAQ (reference sequence). The CDR3 totals 13 residues. V lost 6 bases and J lost 6, with 11 bases in between. CDR3 bases: TGTGCCAGCAGAAGGACAGCTTCCGGGGAGCTGTTTTTT. This codes for CASRRTASGELFF. Combining the CDR3 with reference TRBV7-9 and TRBJ2-2 gives the whole variable domain DTGVSQNPRHKITKRGQNVTFRCDPISEHNRLYWYRQTLGQGPEFLTYFQNEAQLEKSRLLSDRFSAERPKGSFSTLEIQRTEQGDSAMYLCASRRTASGELFFGEGSRLTVL.